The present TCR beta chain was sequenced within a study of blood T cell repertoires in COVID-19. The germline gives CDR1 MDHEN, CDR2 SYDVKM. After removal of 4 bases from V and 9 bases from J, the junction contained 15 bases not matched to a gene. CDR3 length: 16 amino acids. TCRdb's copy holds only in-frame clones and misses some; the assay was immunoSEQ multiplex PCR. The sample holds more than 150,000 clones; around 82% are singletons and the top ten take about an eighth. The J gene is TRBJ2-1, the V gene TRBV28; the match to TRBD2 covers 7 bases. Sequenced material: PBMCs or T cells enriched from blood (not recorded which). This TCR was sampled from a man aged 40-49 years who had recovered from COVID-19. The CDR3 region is CASSSAPQKGRGEQFF. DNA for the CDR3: TGTGCCAGCAGTTCGGCACCCCAAAAGGGGAGGGGTGAGCAGTTCTTC.